This T cell receptor beta chain derives from a study of T-cell memory formation after mild COVID-19. Study-wide results and limits: Day 15 to 85 contracting clones showed balanced CD4/CD8; day 15 to 37 expanders favored CD4+.

This clonotype was detected only a few times. Its antigen is currently unknown. TCRdb fed the 5' RACE reads into MiXCR, producing one record per CDR3 protein. The sample carries approximately 290,000 distinct CDR3 sequences, approximately 19% recorded once. Trimming removed 2 bases from V and 2 bases from J, with 13 bases in between. Germline CDR1 is SGHRS and CDR2 is YFSETQ. CDR3 size: 15 residues. The sequenced material came from PBMCs or a T cell subset sorted from them (not recorded which). J is TRBJ2-5 and V is TRBV5-1; either TRBD1 or TRBD2 may supply D (6 bases each). The receptor comes from a man aged 18 to 29 who had mild COVID-19 (a few samples of this study predate the infection). Cell type and time point are not known. The CDR3 DNA is TGCGCCAGCAGCTTTAAATGGGGGGCTCAAGAGACCCAGTACTTC. Translated, it gives CASSFKWGAQETQYF.